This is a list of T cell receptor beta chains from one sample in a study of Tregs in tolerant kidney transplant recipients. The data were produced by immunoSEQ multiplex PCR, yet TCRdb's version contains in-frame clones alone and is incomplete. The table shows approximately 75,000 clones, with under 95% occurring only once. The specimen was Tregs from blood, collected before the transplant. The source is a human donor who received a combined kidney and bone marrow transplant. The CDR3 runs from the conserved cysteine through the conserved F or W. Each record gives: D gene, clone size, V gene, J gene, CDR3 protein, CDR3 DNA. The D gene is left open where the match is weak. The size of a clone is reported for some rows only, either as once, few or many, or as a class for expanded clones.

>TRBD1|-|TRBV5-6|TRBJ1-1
CASSFRDRRLGGTEAFF
TGTGCCAGCAGCTTCCGGGACAGACGACTTGGGGGCACTGAAGCTTTCTTT
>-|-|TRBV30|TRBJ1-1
CALKLGRLNTEAFF
TGTGCCTTAAAACTGGGACGTCTGAACACTGAAGCTTTCTTT
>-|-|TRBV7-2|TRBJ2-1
CASSQTSSNSNEQFF
TGTGCCAGCAGCCAGACTAGTTCAAACAGCAATGAGCAGTTCTTC
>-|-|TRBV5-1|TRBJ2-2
CASSTGTKNTGELFF
TGCGCCAGCAGCACCGGGACAAAGAACACCGGGGAGCTGTTTTTT
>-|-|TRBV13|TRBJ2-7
CASSLERYEQYF
TGTGCCAGCAGCTTAGAACGGTACGAGCAGTACTTC
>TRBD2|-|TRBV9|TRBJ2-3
CASSVALASGRITDTQYF
TGTGCCAGCAGCGTAGCTCTGGCTAGCGGGAGGATCACAGATACGCAGTATTTT
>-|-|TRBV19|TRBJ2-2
CASIGGLANTGELFF
TGTGCCAGTATAGGTGGGCTTGCGAACACCGGGGAGCTGTTTTTT
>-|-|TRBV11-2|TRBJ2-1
CASSAGTRWYNEQFF
TGTGCCAGCAGCGCCGGGACCAGGTGGTACAATGAGCAGTTCTTC
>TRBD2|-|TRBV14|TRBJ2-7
CASSRGLASGEQYF
TGTGCCAGCAGCCGTGGACTAGCGAGTGGAGAGCAGTACTTC
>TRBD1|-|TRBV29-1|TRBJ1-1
CSVGTVEAFF
TGCAGCGTCGGGACAGTTGAAGCTTTCTTT
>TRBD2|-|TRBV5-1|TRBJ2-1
CASSLELGTSGRNEQFF
TGCGCCAGCAGCTTGGAATTGGGGACTAGCGGGAGAAATGAGCAGTTCTTC
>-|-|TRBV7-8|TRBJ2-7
CASSLAQFYEQYF
TGTGCCAGCAGCTTAGCCCAGTTCTACGAGCAGTACTTC
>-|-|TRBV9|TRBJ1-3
CASSVAGSGVSGNTIYF
TGTGCCAGCAGCGTAGCTGGGTCGGGGGTGTCTGGAAACACCATATATTTT
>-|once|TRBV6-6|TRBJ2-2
CASCPLGPLVAGELFF
TGTGCCAGCTGTCCTCTGGGCCCGTTGGTAGCCGGGGAGCTGTTTTTT
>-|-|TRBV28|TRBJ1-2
CASSLRGGYGYTF
TGTGCCAGCAGTCTCCGGGGTGGGTATGGCTACACCTTC
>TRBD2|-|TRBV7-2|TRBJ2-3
CASKILGTSGDTQYF
TGTGCCAGCAAGATTTTAGGGACTAGCGGAGATACGCAGTATTTT
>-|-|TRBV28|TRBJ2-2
CASSSAGLGELFF
TGTGCCAGCAGTTCTGCCGGGTTGGGGGAGCTGTTTTTT
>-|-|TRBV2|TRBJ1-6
CASTERGNSPLHF
TGTGCCAGCACCGAACGCGGGAATTCACCCCTCCACTTT
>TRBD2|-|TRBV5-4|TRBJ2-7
CASSNSGTRSYEQYF
TGTGCCAGCAGTAATAGCGGGACCCGCTCCTACGAGCAGTACTTC
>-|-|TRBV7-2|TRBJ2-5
CASNPPLGVHQETQYF
TGTGCCAGCAACCCTCCGCTGGGGGTTCACCAAGAGACCCAGTACTTC
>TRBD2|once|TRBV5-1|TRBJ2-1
CASSYSGTSGHNEQFF
TGCGCCAGCAGCTACTCCGGGACTAGCGGACACAATGAGCAGTTCTTC
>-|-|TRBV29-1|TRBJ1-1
CSVRGDTEAFF
TGCAGCGTAAGAGGGGACACTGAAGCTTTCTTT
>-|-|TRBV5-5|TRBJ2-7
CASSLGPGHYEQYF
TGTGCCAGCAGCTTGGGACCAGGGCACTACGAGCAGTACTTC
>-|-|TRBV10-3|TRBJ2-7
CAISRGGGHEQYF
TGTGCCATCAGCAGGGGCGGTGGCCACGAGCAGTACTTC
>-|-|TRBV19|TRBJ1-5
CATTQGGYSNQPQHF
TGTGCCACAACTCAGGGAGGCTATAGCAATCAGCCCCAGCATTTT
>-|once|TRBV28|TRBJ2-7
CASSRQSYEQYF
TGTGCCAGCAGTCGACAGTCCTACGAGCAGTACTTC
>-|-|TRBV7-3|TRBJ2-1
CASSLIGKGEQFF
TGTGCCAGCAGCTTAATAGGGAAGGGTGAGCAGTTCTTC
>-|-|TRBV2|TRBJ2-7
CASSVASSYEQYF
TGTGCCAGCAGTGTGGCCAGTAGCTACGAGCAGTACTTC
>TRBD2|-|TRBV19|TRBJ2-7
CASSMGGIHEQYF
TGTGCCAGTAGTATGGGGGGGATACACGAGCAGTACTTC
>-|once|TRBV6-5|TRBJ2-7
CASSYKRATEQYF
TGTGCCAGCAGTTATAAGCGGGCCACCGAGCAGTACTTC
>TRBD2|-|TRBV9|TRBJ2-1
CASSAASGIYNEQFF
TGTGCCAGCAGCGCCGCTAGCGGGATTTACAATGAGCAGTTCTTC
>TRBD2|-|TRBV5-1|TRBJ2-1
CASSLNSKSSGRVDNEQFF
TGCGCCAGCAGCTTGAATAGTAAATCGAGCGGGAGAGTTGACAATGAGCAGTTCTTC
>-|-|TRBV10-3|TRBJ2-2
CAISDLALLGDTGELFF
TGTGCCATCAGTGACCTGGCCCTTCTGGGAGACACCGGGGAGCTGTTTTTT
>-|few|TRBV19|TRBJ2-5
CASSSDGDPRETQYF
TGTGCCAGTAGTAGTGATGGGGACCCCCGGGAGACCCAGTACTTC
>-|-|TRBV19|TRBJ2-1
CASRAGQGGEQFF
TGTGCCAGTAGGGCGGGTCAGGGGGGCGAGCAGTTCTTC
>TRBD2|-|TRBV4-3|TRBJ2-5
CASSQVLAGGPIQETQYF
TGCGCCAGCAGCCAAGTGCTAGCGGGAGGCCCTATCCAAGAGACCCAGTACTTC
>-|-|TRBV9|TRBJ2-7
CASSARTELGEQYF
TGTGCCAGCAGCGCGCGGACAGAGCTCGGCGAGCAGTACTTC